Listed here is a single T cell receptor (beta chain). Its target is not known. This record comes from a study of long-term antiretroviral therapy in people with HIV. Study outcomes and limitations: Dating from about 2004 to 2017, the blood was possibly obtained under older ART regimens.

Survey-level resolution applied to immunoSEQ assay v3.0. Using immunoSEQ multiplex PCR, the repertoire was profiled, and TCRdb retains in-frame clones only, with some absent. The sample holds some 30,000 clones, 90% to 95% seen once. This CDR3 comprises 15 residues. From germline, CDR1 is SGDLS and CDR2 YYNGEE. V lost 0 bases to trimming and J lost 5 bases, with 12 bases between them. The sample consisted of unsorted PBMCs, taken about 7.2 years after starting antiretroviral therapy. The sequence derives from a man aged 45 to 65 with HIV. The chain has TRBV9 and TRBJ1-5; D is perhaps TRBD1 (5 bases). For the CDR3, the DNA is TGTGCCAGCAGCGTAGATTCAGGGCCCTATCAGCCCCAGCATTTT. Protein: CASSVDSGPYQPQHF.